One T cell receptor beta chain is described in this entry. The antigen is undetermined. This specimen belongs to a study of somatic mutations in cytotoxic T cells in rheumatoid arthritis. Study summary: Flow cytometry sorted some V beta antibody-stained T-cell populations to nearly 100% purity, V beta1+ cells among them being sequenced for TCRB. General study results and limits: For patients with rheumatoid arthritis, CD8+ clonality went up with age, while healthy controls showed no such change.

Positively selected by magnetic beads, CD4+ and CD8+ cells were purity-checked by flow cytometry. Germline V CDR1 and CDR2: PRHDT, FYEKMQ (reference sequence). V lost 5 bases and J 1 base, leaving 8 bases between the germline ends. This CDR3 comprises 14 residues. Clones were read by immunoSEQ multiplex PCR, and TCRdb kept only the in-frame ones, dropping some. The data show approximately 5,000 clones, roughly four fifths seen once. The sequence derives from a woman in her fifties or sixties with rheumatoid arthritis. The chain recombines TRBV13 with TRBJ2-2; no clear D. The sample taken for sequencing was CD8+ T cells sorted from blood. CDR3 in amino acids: CASSPSLNTGELFF. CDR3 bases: TGTGCCAGCAGCCCGAGCCTGAACACCGGGGAGCTGTTTTTT.